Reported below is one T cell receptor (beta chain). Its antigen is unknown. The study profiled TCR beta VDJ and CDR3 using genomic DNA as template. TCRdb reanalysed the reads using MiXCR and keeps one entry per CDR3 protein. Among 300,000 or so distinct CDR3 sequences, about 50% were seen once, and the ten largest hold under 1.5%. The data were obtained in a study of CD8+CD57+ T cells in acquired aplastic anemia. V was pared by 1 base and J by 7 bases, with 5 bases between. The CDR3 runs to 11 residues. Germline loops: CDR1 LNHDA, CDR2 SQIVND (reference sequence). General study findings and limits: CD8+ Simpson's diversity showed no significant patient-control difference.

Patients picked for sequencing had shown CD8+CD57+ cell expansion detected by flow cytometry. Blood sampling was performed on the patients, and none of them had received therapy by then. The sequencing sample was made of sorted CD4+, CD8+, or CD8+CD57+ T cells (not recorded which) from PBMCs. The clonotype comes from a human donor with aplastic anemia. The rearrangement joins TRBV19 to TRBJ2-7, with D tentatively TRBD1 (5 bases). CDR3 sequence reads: CASSIGTEQYF. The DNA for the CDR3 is TGTGCCAGTAGTATAGGGACAGAGCAGTACTTC.